The 26 T cell receptor beta chains listed next were all sequenced from one sample in a study of T cells in Graves' hyperthyroidism and ophthalmopathy. The investigators amplified TCR beta CDR3 regions from RNA transcripts. HTBI primers drove first-round RT-PCR of the TCR CDR3. One entry per CDR3 protein, called by TCRdb with MiXCR from the multiplex PCR reads. The sample lists 650,000 to 700,000 distinct CDR3 sequences, roughly 17% seen once, with around 15% in the top ten. The sequenced sample was blood. All receptors come from a man aged 45 to 65 with Graves' hyperthyroidism.

The chain joins TRBV5-1 to TRBJ2-5; the D gene is possibly TRBD2 (5 bases). The V end was cut by 3 bases, the J end by 4 bases, with 7 bases between. Germline values: CDR1 SGHRS, CDR2 YFSETQ. The CDR3 totals 12 residues. The CDR3 DNA reads as TGCGCCAGCAGCTCCGGGATAGAGACCCAGTACTTC. This encodes CASSSGIETQYF.

This clonotype was recorded a few times. The chain combines TRBV13 with TRBJ1-1; 8 bases are a match to TRBD1. Trimming at V came to 4 bases and at J to 0 bases, leaving 7 bases not matched to a gene. The CDR3 covers 16 residues. Germline values: CDR1 PRHDT, CDR2 FYEKMQ (reference sequence). The CDR3 sequence: CASSWGTGNLNTEAFF. As DNA, the CDR3 is TGTGCCAGCAGCTGGGGGACAGGTAATTTGAACACTGAAGCTTTCTTT.

With respect to this clonotype: A read error is possible here, since a much larger clone lies one base away. The genes are TRBV4-2 and TRBJ2-7; TRBD2 matches at 11 bases. This CDR3 comprises 16 residues. Germline values: CDR1 LGHNA, CDR2 YNFKEQ. Unmatched junction bases numbered 8, after V lost 2 bases and J lost 5 bases. CDR3 in amino acids: CASSQQFTSGSNEQYF. The CDR3 DNA reads TGTGCCAGCAGCCAACAATTTACTAGCGGGAGCAACGAGCAGTACTTC.

This clonotype came up many times. The chain carries TRBV16 and TRBJ1-1; 7 nucleotides match TRBD1. The V gene end was trimmed by 3 bases and the J gene end by 3 bases; junction bases not matched to a gene: 10. The CDR3 covers 16 residues. The V gene's germline CDR1 is KGHSY and CDR2 FQNENV. The CDR3 DNA sequence: TGTGCCAGCAGCCACTTATCAATAGGGGGCTACACTGAAGCTTTCTTT. Protein product: CASSHLSIGGYTEAFF.

This clonotype has a count of ten or more. This rearrangement joins TRBV28 to TRBJ2-7; TRBD2 agrees at 11 bases. This CDR3 has 16 residues. With V trimmed by 3 bases and J by 4 bases, 8 bases remained unmatched. Per the germline V gene, CDR1 is MDHEN and CDR2 is SYDVKM. The CDR3 loop is CASSLGLASGRYEQYF. The CDR3 DNA reads as TGTGCCAGCAGTTTGGGCTTAGCTAGCGGGAGGTACGAGCAGTACTTC.

This clonotype is a singleton in its sample. This may be a read error, as it is one base from a much larger clone. V gene TRBV10-3 combines with J gene TRBJ2-3, with D unclear. This CDR3 region has 11 residues. Germline lookup yields CDR1 ENHRY and CDR2 SYGVKD. Deletions cut 10 bases from V and 3 bases from J, with 8 bases between. As DNA, the CDR3 is TGTGCCACCGCGGATACAGATACGCAGTATTTT. This codes for CATADTDTQYF.

This clonotype was seen repeatedly, ten times or more. The chain links TRBV7-9 to TRBJ1-5; D remains unclear. CDR1 is SEHNR and CDR2 is FQNEAQ in the germline V gene (reference sequence). This CDR3 comprises 15 residues. Between the trimmed V and J ends, which lost 0 bases and 4 bases, there was a span of 10 bases. In nucleotides, the CDR3 is TGTGCCAGCAGCTTAGCGCGGGTCGAAAATCAGCCCCAGCATTTT. Protein product: CASSLARVENQPQHF. Complete variable domain (other parts from reference TRBV7-9 and TRBJ1-5): DTGVSQNPRHKITKRGQNVTFRCDPISEHNRLYWYRQTLGQGPEFLTYFQNEAQLEKSRLLSDRFSAERPKGSFSTLEIQRTEQGDSAMYLCASSLARVENQPQHFGDGTRLSIL.

The rearrangement links TRBV20-1 to TRBJ1-5, with D possibly TRBD1 on 5 matching bases. Trimming shortened V by 4 bases and J by 6 bases, and 25 bases separated the two germline ends. Germline CDR1 DFQATT, CDR2 SNEGSKA (reference sequence). CDR3 length: 17 amino acids. CDR3 nucleotides: TGCAGTGCTACCCCTCCTCCTTTGGGGGGAAGGGGTCAGCCCCAGCATTTT. It encodes CSATPPPLGGRGQPQHF.

This clonotype was detected ten times or more. The genes are TRBV2 and TRBJ2-7, with D possibly being TRBD1 or TRBD2 (5 bases each). V gave up 2 bases and J gave up 6 bases, with 8 bases separating them. Germline CDR1 SNHLY, CDR2 FYNNEI. CDR3 length: 12 amino acids. The CDR3 DNA sequence: TGTGCCAGCAGTGAACCGGGGCCCGAGCAGTACTTC. As protein: CASSEPGPEQYF.

This clonotype was detected a few times. The genes are TRBV20-1 and TRBJ1-2, with 7 bases identical to TRBD1. Germline CDR1 is DFQATT and CDR2 is SNEGSKA (reference sequence). Trimming took 5 bases from V and 1 from J; bases not matched to a gene: 13. This CDR3 spans 16 amino acids. Here the CDR3 DNA reads TGCAGTGCTCACCGCTCGTGGGCAGGGGGTAACTATGGCTACACCTTC. Its translation: CSAHRSWAGGNYGYTF.

The chain recombines TRBV14 with TRBJ2-1; TRBD2 is a possible D gene (6 bases). The V end lost 1 base, the J end lost 4 bases, and 14 bases lay between the germline ends. The CDR3 length is 16 residues. CDR1 is SGHDN and CDR2 is FVKESK in the germline V gene. This CDR3 is CASSQAPGVLYNEQFF. The CDR3 nucleotides are TGTGCCAGCAGCCAAGCCCCGGGAGTGCTATACAATGAGCAGTTCTTC.

V usage is TRBV5-1 and J usage is TRBJ2-3; TRBD2 agrees at 14 bases. Trimming cost V 4 bases and J 2 bases; bases outside gene matches: 6. The CDR3 length is 17 residues. Per germline, CDR1 SGHRS and CDR2 YFSETQ. In nucleotides, the CDR3 is TGCGCCAGCAGCACCAGACTAGCGGGAGGGATCACAGATACGCAGTATTTT. It encodes CASSTRLAGGITDTQYF.

This clonotype appeared a few times. This chain uses TRBV29-1 with TRBJ1-1, with TRBD1 as a possible D gene (6 bases). The germline gives CDR1 SQVTM, CDR2 ANQGSEA. The ends were cut back, 1 base at V and 3 bases at J, with 18 bases in the middle. This CDR3 has 16 amino acids. Here the CDR3 reads CSVEGVGTGYHTEAFF. The CDR3 DNA is TGCAGCGTTGAAGGGGTGGGTACAGGGTACCACACTGAAGCTTTCTTT.

V usage is TRBV6-7 and J usage is TRBJ1-5, with 9 bases lining up with TRBD1. Being an ORF, TRBV6-7 has a function that is uncertain. J was trimmed by 4 bases and V by 2 bases; bases with no gene match: 3. There are 15 residues in the CDR3. CDR3 residues: CASSYIGQGNQPQHF. The CDR3 DNA is TGTGCCAGCAGTTACATAGGACAGGGGAATCAGCCCCAGCATTTT.

In its sample, this clonotype was seen many times. CDR3 protein: CASNFLEGSEAFF. CDR3 DNA: TGTGCCAGCAACTTCCTTGAAGGATCTGAAGCTTTCTTT. This rearrangement joins TRBV2 to TRBJ1-1; the D is unclear. CDR3 length equals 13 residues. V was clipped by 7 bases and J by 6 bases, with 15 bases between them. Germline CDR1 reads SNHLY; CDR2 reads FYNNEI.

This clonotype was detected a few times. CDR3 sequence reads: CASRSGTSGIYEQYF. Written as DNA, the CDR3 is TGTGCCAGTAGGTCCGGGACTAGCGGGATCTACGAGCAGTACTTC. V is TRBV19 and J is TRBJ2-7; 13 bases map to TRBD2. Per germline, CDR1 LNHDA and CDR2 SQIVND (reference sequence). CDR3 length equals 15 residues. V was clipped by 6 bases and J by 3 bases; unmatched bases: 5.

This clonotype came up a few times. The chain carries TRBV19 and TRBJ2-1, with 9 bases aligning to TRBD1. Germline V gene data show CDR1 as LNHDA and CDR2 as SQIVND (reference sequence). The V segment lost 7 bases and the J segment 6 bases; nucleotides outside the gene matches: 10. CDR3 length equals 15 residues. CDR3 nucleotide sequence: TGTGCCAGTACCCAAGACCGGGACAGGGCCAATGAGCAGTTCTTC. Translation gives CASTQDRDRANEQFF.

The table lists this clonotype with many counts. The chain links TRBV9 to TRBJ2-2; TRBD1 or TRBD2 may be the D gene (6 bases each). The V gene lost 4 bases and the J gene lost 5 bases, with 15 bases spanning the gap. The germline CDR1 and CDR2 sequences are SGDLS and YYNGEE. This CDR3 is 15 amino acids long. The CDR3 sequence: CASSPPRGATGELFF. The DNA for the CDR3 is TGTGCCAGCAGCCCACCGAGGGGGGCGACCGGGGAGCTGTTTTTT.

In this sample, this clonotype turned up many times. The chain has TRBV12-3 or TRBV12-4 and TRBJ1-5; the D is unclear. The CDR3 length is 14 residues. Trimming removed 2 bases from V and 4 bases from J, with 9 bases in between. The CDR3 bases are TGTGCCAGCAGTTTAAGGGAACCTAATCAGCCCCAGCATTTT. This gives the protein CASSLREPNQPQHF.

This clonotype was detected many times. V gene TRBV28 combines with J gene TRBJ2-7; the D gene is possibly TRBD2 (6 bases). The V end lost 5 bases, the J end lost 1 base, and 24 bases lay between the germline ends. Germline loops: CDR1 MDHEN, CDR2 SYDVKM. The CDR3 is 18 amino acids. CDR3 nucleotides: TGTGCCAGCAGTGGACTATCCCTCCGGGACGGCAGTTCCTACGAGCAGTACTTC. It encodes CASSGLSLRDGSSYEQYF.

The chain uses TRBV28 and TRBJ2-7; TRBD1 agrees at 7 bases. J was trimmed by 1 base and V by 3 bases; bases with no gene match: 6. CDR3 length equals 15 residues. CDR1 is MDHEN, CDR2 SYDVKM, per germline. CDR3 protein: CASSFGDSPSYEQYF. CDR3 DNA sequence: TGTGCCAGCAGTTTCGGGGACAGCCCTTCCTACGAGCAGTACTTC. The whole variable domain, remainder taken from reference TRBV28 and TRBJ2-7, is DVKVTQSSRYLVKRTGEKVFLECVQDMDHENMFWYRQDPGLGLRLIYFSYDVKMKEKGDIPEGYSVSREKKERFSLILESASTNQTSMYLCASSFGDSPSYEQYFGPGTRLTVT.

This clonotype appeared many times. V gene TRBV10-3 combines with J gene TRBJ1-2; D gene unclear. The germline V gene has CDR1 ENHRY and CDR2 SYGVKD. This CDR3 region has 14 residues. Trimming shortened V by 7 bases and J by 0 bases, and 12 bases separated the two germline ends. The CDR3 loop is CAITPGPTNYGYTF. The DNA for the CDR3 is TGTGCCATCACACCCGGGCCCACTAACTATGGCTACACCTTC.

The genes are TRBV9 and TRBJ2-1; TRBD2 agrees at 9 bases. The length of the CDR3 is 16 residues. The germline V gene has CDR1 SGDLS and CDR2 YYNGEE. Losses at the gene ends were 0 bases for V and 5 bases for J; bases not matched to a gene: 6. Here the CDR3 reads CASSVAAGLANNEQFF. The CDR3 DNA follows: TGTGCCAGCAGCGTAGCCGCCGGACTAGCGAACAATGAGCAGTTCTTC.

This clonotype was seen at least ten times. The chain recombines TRBV5-1 with TRBJ2-7, with 11 bases lining up with TRBD1. The CDR3 is 13 amino acids. V was pared by 7 bases and J by 5 bases, with 5 bases of the junction left unmatched. In germline, CDR1 is SGHRS, CDR2 YFSETQ. CDR3: CASRGQGADEQYF. The DNA for the CDR3 is TGCGCCAGCCGCGGACAGGGGGCGGACGAGCAGTACTTC. The whole variable domain, remainder taken from reference TRBV5-1 and TRBJ2-7, is KAGVTQTPRYLIKTRGQQVTLSCSPISGHRSVSWYQQTPGQGLQFLFEYFSETQRNKGNFPGRFSGRQFSNSRSEMNVSTLELGDSALYLCASRGQGADEQYFGPGTRLTVT.

The chain uses TRBV12-3 or TRBV12-4 and TRBJ2-1; 7 bases agree with TRBD2. The trim removed 6 bases at V and 4 bases at J, leaving 6 bases unmatched. This CDR3 has 14 amino acids. CDR3 region: CASRRLAEYNEQFF. The CDR3 DNA reads as TGTGCCAGCAGGAGGCTAGCGGAATACAATGAGCAGTTCTTC.

As for this clonotype: A much larger clone is a single base away; this may be a read error. This chain connects TRBV29-1 to TRBJ2-1, with D perhaps TRBD2 (6 bases). The CDR3 runs 13 residues. The germline CDR1 and CDR2 sequences are SQVTM and ANQGSEA. The CDR3 protein is CSVDGGAANEQLF. The CDR3 DNA reads TGCAGCGTTGACGGGGGAGCGGCCAATGAGCAGCTCTTC.